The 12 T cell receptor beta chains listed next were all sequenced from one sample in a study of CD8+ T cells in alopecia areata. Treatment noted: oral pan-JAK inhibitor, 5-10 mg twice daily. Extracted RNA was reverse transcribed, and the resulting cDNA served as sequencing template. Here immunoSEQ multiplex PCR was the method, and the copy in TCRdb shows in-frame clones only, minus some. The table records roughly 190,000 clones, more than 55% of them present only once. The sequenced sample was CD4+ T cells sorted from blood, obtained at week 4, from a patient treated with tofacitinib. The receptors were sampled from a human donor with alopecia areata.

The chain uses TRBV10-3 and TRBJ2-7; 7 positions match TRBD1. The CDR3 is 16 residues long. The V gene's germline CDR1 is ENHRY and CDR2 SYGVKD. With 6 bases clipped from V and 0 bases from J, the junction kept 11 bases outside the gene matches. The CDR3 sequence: CAISSRAGTASYEQYF. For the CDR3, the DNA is TGTGCCATCAGCTCACGAGCCGGGACAGCCTCCTACGAGCAGTACTTC.

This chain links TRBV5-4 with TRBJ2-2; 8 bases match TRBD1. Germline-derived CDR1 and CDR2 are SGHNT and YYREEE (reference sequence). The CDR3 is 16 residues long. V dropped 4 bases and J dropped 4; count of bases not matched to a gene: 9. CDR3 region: CASSLGQGFGTGELFF. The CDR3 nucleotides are TGTGCCAGCAGCCTAGGACAGGGCTTCGGCACCGGGGAGCTGTTTTTT.

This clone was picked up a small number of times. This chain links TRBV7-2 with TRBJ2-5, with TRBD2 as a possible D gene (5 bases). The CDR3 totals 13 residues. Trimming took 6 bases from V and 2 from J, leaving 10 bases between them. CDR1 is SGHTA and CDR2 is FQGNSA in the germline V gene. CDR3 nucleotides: TGTGCCAGCAGTCAACCGGGACAAGAGACCCAGTACTTC. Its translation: CASSQPGQETQYF.

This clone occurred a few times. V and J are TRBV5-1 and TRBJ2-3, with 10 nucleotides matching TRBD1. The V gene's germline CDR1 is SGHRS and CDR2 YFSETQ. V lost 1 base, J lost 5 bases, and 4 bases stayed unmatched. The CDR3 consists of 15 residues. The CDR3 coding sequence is TGCGCCAGCAGCTTGTGGGGACAGGGGCAAGATACGCAGTATTTT. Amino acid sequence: CASSLWGQGQDTQYF.

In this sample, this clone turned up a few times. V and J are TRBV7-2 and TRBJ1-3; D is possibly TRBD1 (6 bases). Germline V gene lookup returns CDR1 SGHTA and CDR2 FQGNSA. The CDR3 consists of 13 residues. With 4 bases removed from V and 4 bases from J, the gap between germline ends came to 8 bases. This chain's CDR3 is CASSSQGGNTIYF. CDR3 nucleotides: TGTGCCAGCAGCTCACAGGGAGGAAACACCATATATTTT.

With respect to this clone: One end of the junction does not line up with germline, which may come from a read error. As DNA, the CDR3 is TGCAGCGTTGATGACGGATGGGAAGAAACCCAGTACTTC. Protein product: CSVDDGWEETQYF. J is TRBJ2-5 and V is TRBV29-1; D is undetermined. Germline CDR1 reads SQVTM; CDR2 reads ANQGSEA. This CDR3 spans 13 amino acids. Drawing the rest from reference TRBV29-1 and TRBJ2-5, the complete variable domain is SAVISQKPSRDICQRGTSLTIQCQVDSQVTMMFWYRQQPGQSLTLIATANQGSEATYESGFVIDKFPISRPNLTFSTLTVSNMSPEDSSIYLCSVDDGWEETQYFGPGTRLLVL.

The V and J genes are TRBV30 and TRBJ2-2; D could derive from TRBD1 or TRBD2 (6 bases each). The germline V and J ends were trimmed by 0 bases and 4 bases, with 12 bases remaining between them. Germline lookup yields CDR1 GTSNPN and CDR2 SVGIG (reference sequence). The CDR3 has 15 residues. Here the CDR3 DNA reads TGTGCCTGGAGTGTAGGGGGGCCTCGCACCGGGGAGCTGTTTTTT. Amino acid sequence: CAWSVGGPRTGELFF.

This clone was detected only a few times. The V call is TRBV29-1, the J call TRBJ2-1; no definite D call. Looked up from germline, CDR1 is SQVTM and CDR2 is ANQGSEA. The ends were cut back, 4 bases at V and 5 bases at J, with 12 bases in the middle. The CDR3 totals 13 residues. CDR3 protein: CSVGASPDNEQFF. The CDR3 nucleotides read TGCAGCGTTGGGGCGAGCCCCGACAATGAGCAGTTCTTC.

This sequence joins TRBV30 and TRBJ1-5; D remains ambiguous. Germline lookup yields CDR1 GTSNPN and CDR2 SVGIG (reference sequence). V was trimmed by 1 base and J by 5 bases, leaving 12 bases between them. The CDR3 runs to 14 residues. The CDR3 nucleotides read TGTGCCTGGAGTGGAGGGTCGGGCCATCAGCCCCAGCATTTT. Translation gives CAWSGGSGHQPQHF.

CDR3 residues: CASSKRLAADTQYF. In DNA, the CDR3 is TGCGCCAGCAGCAAGAGACTAGCGGCAGATACGCAGTATTTT. V gene TRBV5-1 combines with J gene TRBJ2-3, with TRBD2 matching over 9 bases. V was pared by 4 bases and J by 4 bases, with 4 bases of the junction left unmatched. This CDR3 has 14 amino acids. Germline V gene sequence: CDR1 SGHRS, CDR2 YFSETQ.

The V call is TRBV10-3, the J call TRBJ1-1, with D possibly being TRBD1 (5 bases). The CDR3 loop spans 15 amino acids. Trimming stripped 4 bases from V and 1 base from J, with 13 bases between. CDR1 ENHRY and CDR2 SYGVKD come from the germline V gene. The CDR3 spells CAISVTTGSNTEAFF. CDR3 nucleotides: TGTGCCATCAGTGTCACCACAGGATCGAACACTGAAGCTTTCTTT.

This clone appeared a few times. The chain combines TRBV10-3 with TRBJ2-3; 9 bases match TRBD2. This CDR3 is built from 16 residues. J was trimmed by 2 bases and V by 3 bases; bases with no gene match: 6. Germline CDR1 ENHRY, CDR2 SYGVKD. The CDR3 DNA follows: TGTGCCATCAGTGACGGTGGCGGGGGGGCCACAGATACGCAGTATTTT. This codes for CAISDGGGGATDTQYF.